The rows below give T cell receptor beta chains drawn from one sample of a study of immune cell composition in non-small cell lung cancer. TCRdb's copy holds only in-frame clones and misses some; the assay was immunoSEQ multiplex PCR. The sample holds 2,500 to 3,500 clones, around 80% seen once. The sample consisted of lung tumor tissue. Every receptor here comes from a human donor with non-small cell lung cancer. The CDR3 runs from the conserved cysteine through the conserved F or W. D genes are given only for firm matches. The size entry is marked missing in some rows and otherwise reads once, few, many or a size class.

d_call,j_call,clone_size,v_call,cdr3_aa,cdr3_nt
TRBD1,TRBJ1-4,.,TRBV14,CASSRLSGQGYEKLFF,TGTGCCAGCAGCCGTCTGTCGGGACAGGGGTATGAAAAACTGTTTTTT
.,TRBJ1-3,.,TRBV4-2,CASSQEGTHSGNTIYF,TGTGCCAGCAGCCAAGAAGGGACTCACTCTGGAAACACCATATATTTT
.,TRBJ2-5,few,TRBV13,CASSDGQLETQYF,TGTGCCAGCAGCGATGGACAGCTTGAGACCCAGTACTTC
.,TRBJ1-6,.,TRBV11-3,CASSLAGDSGSPLHF,TGTGCCAGCAGCTTAGCGGGGGATTCGGGTTCACCCCTCCACTTT
TRBD1,TRBJ1-3,.,TRBV29-1,CSVEPVPGQGSSGNTIYF,TGCAGCGTTGAACCCGTCCCAGGACAGGGGAGCTCTGGAAACACCATATATTTT
.,TRBJ2-3,.,TRBV11-3,CASSLAVVTDTQYF,TGTGCCAGCAGCTTAGCCGTTGTTACAGATACGCAGTATTTT
TRBD1,TRBJ2-7,once,TRBV6-6,CASLGQSEQYF,TGTGCCAGTTTGGGACAGAGCGAGCAGTACTTC
TRBD1,TRBJ1-4,.,TRBV7-2,CASSFHTGEKGKLFF,TGTGCCAGCAGCTTCCACACAGGGGAAAAGGGAAAACTGTTTTTT
TRBD1,TRBJ1-1,.,TRBV7-9,CASRHTQGASTEAFF,TGTGCCAGCAGGCACACACAGGGGGCGAGCACTGAAGCTTTCTTT
TRBD1,TRBJ1-1,few,TRBV19,CASTDRGNTEAFF,TGTGCCAGTACGGACAGGGGTAACACTGAAGCTTTCTTT
.,TRBJ2-4,few,TRBV7-6,CANLIGGRVKNIQYF,TGTGCCAACCTAATCGGGGGTAGGGTCAAAAACATTCAGTACTTC
TRBD1,TRBJ1-1,.,TRBV7-9,CASSPPGQGLNTEAFF,TGTGCCAGCAGCCCACCGGGACAGGGACTGAACACTGAAGCTTTCTTT
.,TRBJ1-2,once,TRBV27,CASSLSTGDGYTF,TGTGCCAGCAGTTTATCGACCGGGGATGGCTACACCTTC
.,TRBJ1-2,.,TRBV4-2,CASSWGVLYTF,TGTGCCAGCAGCTGGGGGGTTCTCTACACCTTC
.,TRBJ2-6,.,TRBV9,CASSSRFSGANVLTF,TGTGCCAGCAGCTCCCGGTTCTCTGGGGCCAACGTCCTGACTTTC
TRBD1,TRBJ2-1,.,TRBV5-4,CASSRTGPYNEQFF,TGTGCCAGCAGTCGGACAGGGCCTTACAATGAGCAGTTCTTC
TRBD1,TRBJ1-1,.,TRBV7-8,CASSPFRDRIKHTEAFF,TGTGCCAGCAGCCCTTTCCGGGACAGGATTAAGCACACTGAAGCTTTCTTT
TRBD2,TRBJ2-2,once,TRBV9,CASSPWGSGGSGELFF,TGTGCCAGCAGCCCGTGGGGTAGCGGGGGAAGCGGGGAGCTGTTTTTT
TRBD1,TRBJ2-3,.,TRBV27,CASRSTGTGADTQYF,TGTGCCAGCAGGTCAACCGGGACAGGGGCAGATACGCAGTATTTT
.,TRBJ1-1,.,TRBV5-3,CASSFTVNTEAFF,TGTGCCAGCAGCTTCACGGTGAACACTGAAGCTTTCTTT
.,TRBJ1-1,.,TRBV6-5,CASSRWGEAFF,TGTGCCAGCAGCCGCTGGGGCGAAGCTTTCTTT
TRBD2,TRBJ2-3,.,TRBV5-6,CASSLGGGVMDTQYF,TGTGCCAGCAGCTTGGGCGGGGGGGTGATGGATACGCAGTATTTT
TRBD2,TRBJ2-2,.,TRBV7-3,CASKAGGPTGELFF,TGTGCCAGTAAAGCGGGGGGGCCCACCGGGGAGCTGTTTTTT
TRBD2,TRBJ2-1,.,TRBV13,CASSLEGLDSNGQFF,TGTGCCAGCAGCTTAGAGGGACTAGATAGCAATGGGCAGTTCTTC
.,TRBJ2-2,few,TRBV5-1,CASSLRGPSSNTGELFF,TGCGCCAGCAGCTTGCGCGGGCCCTCTTCGAACACCGGGGAGCTGTTTTTT
.,TRBJ1-1,.,TRBV9,CASSAAGTPQLEAFF,TGTGCCAGCAGCGCAGCCGGGACACCACAGCTTGAAGCTTTCTTT
TRBD1,TRBJ2-1,.,TRBV6-5,CASSPGTGYNEQFF,TGTGCCAGCAGCCCCGGGACAGGCTACAATGAGCAGTTCTTC
.,TRBJ1-1,.,TRBV6-9,CASSYRDHEAFF,TGTGCCAGCAGTTACAGGGATCATGAAGCTTTCTTT
TRBD1,TRBJ1-1,.,TRBV29-1,CSVAIPGTDYEAFF,TGCAGCGTTGCTATACCGGGGACAGACTATGAAGCTTTCTTT
TRBD1,TRBJ2-1,.,TRBV27,CASSLFGTGLNEQFF,TGTGCCAGCAGTTTATTCGGGACAGGACTCAATGAGCAGTTCTTC
.,TRBJ2-7,.,TRBV7-2,CASSPRTTEQYF,TGTGCCAGCAGCCCTCGGACTACCGAGCAGTACTTC
.,TRBJ2-1,.,TRBV2,CASEVLGGQFF,TGTGCCAGCGAGGTGTTGGGGGGGCAGTTCTTC
.,TRBJ2-6,.,TRBV4-2,CASSPTGQGRSGANVLTF,TGTGCCAGCAGCCCGACTGGGCAGGGAAGATCTGGGGCCAACGTCCTGACTTTC
.,TRBJ2-2,.,TRBV30,CAWRGTTTTGELFF,TGTGCCTGGAGGGGCACCACCACAACCGGGGAGCTGTTTTTT
.,TRBJ1-2,few,TRBV30,CAWRRGPAGSDGYTF,TGTGCCTGGAGGAGAGGCCCCGCGGGGTCCGATGGCTACACCTTC